Following are 14 T cell receptor beta chains from one sample sequenced in a study of blood T cell repertoires in COVID-19. The repertoire was sequenced with immunoSEQ multiplex PCR; TCRdb's copy has only in-frame clones and lacks some. The table records about 86,000 clones, approximately 80% of them present only once. Sequenced sample: peripheral blood. The receptors come from a woman older than 75 with active or convalescent COVID-19.

V and J are TRBV7-9 and TRBJ2-1, with TRBD2 matching over 8 bases. Germline values: CDR1 SEHNR, CDR2 FQNEAQ (reference sequence). The CDR3 sequence is 17 residues long. The ends lost 4 bases at V and 3 bases at J; junction bases unmatched: 11. The CDR3: CASSSLWRGAGYNEQFF. In DNA form, the CDR3 reads TGTGCCAGCAGCTCTCTATGGCGGGGGGCTGGCTACAATGAGCAGTTCTTC.

The chain combines TRBV9 with TRBJ2-1; TRBD2 matches 7 bases. Germline V gene data show CDR1 as SGDLS and CDR2 as YYNGEE. The CDR3 loop spans 16 amino acids. With 3 bases clipped from V and 6 bases from J, the junction kept 12 bases outside the gene matches. CDR3: CASSARTSAGTNEQFF. The CDR3, as DNA: TGTGCCAGCAGCGCCCGGACGTCAGCGGGGACCAATGAGCAGTTCTTC.

The chain is built from TRBV2 and TRBJ1-3; D gene unclear. Germline V gene sequence: CDR1 SNHLY, CDR2 FYNNEI. The CDR3 has 13 residues. V lost 5 bases, J lost 3 bases, and 8 bases lay in between. CDR3 in amino acids: CASSLGVGNTIYF. CDR3 nucleotide sequence: TGTGCCAGCAGTTTGGGAGTTGGAAACACCATATATTTT.

V gene TRBV28 combines with J gene TRBJ2-2; weak D call: TRBD2 (6 bases). V lost 11 bases and J 5 bases, leaving 21 bases between the germline ends. This CDR3 comprises 15 residues. CDR1 is MDHEN and CDR2 is SYDVKM in the germline V gene. The CDR3 is CACSSLGLTTGELFF. CDR3 coding DNA: TGTGCCTGCTCCAGCCTGGGACTGACGACCGGGGAGCTGTTTTTT.

The V call is TRBV7-6, the J call TRBJ1-3; 8 bases fit TRBD1. The V and J ends lost 5 bases and 3 bases, in that order; junction bases with no gene match: 9. Germline assignment: CDR1 SGHVS and CDR2 FNYEAQ. This CDR3 contains 16 residues. CDR3 coding DNA: TGTGCCAGCAGCCCGGACAGGGCTAATCTTGGAAACACCATATATTTT. This gives the protein CASSPDRANLGNTIYF.

This chain joins TRBV7-9 and TRBJ2-7; 7 bases map to TRBD2. The CDR3 runs to 15 residues. The trim removed 1 base at V and 4 bases at J, leaving 7 bases unmatched. Germline V gives CDR1 SEHNR, CDR2 FQNEAQ (reference sequence). For the CDR3, the DNA is TGTGCCAGCAGCTTAGTCGGCGGGAGTATTTACGAGCAGTACTTC. Translated: CASSLVGGSIYEQYF.

This rearrangement joins TRBV4-3 to TRBJ2-5, with TRBD1 as a possible D gene (6 bases). The germline V gene encodes CDR1 LGHNA and CDR2 YSLEER. The CDR3 is 16 residues long. The V end lost 0 bases, the J end lost 0 bases, and 11 bases lay between the germline ends. CDR3 loop: CASSQDGGQNQETQYF. CDR3 nucleotides: TGCGCCAGCAGCCAAGATGGGGGACAAAACCAAGAGACCCAGTACTTC.

This rearrangement joins TRBV27 to TRBJ2-2; 8 bases match TRBD2. Germline V lookup: CDR1 MNHEY, CDR2 SMNVEV (reference sequence). V shed 6 bases and J 5 bases; nucleotides not matched to a gene: 11. The CDR3 totals 16 residues. The CDR3 sequence is CASSTGSGITTGELFF. The CDR3 DNA sequence: TGTGCCAGCAGCACGGGTAGCGGGATAACAACCGGGGAGCTGTTTTTT.

V gene TRBV7-3 combines with J gene TRBJ2-3; TRBD1 agrees at 7 bases. The ends lost 8 bases at V and 5 bases at J; junction bases unmatched: 4. CDR3 size: 12 residues. Germline V gene lookup returns CDR1 SGHTA and CDR2 FQGTGA. The CDR3 coding sequence is TGTGCCAGCGGCGCAGGGGGAGATACGCAGTATTTT. Residues: CASGAGGDTQYF.

The V and J genes are TRBV28 and TRBJ2-1; D unresolved. This CDR3 is 12 amino acids long. Germline CDR1 and CDR2: MDHEN and SYDVKM. Deletions cut 2 bases from V and 3 bases from J, with 2 bases between. In DNA form, the CDR3 reads TGTGCCAGCAGTTTACTCTACAATGAGCAGTTCTTC. It codes for CASSLLYNEQFF.

This chain uses TRBV5-1 with TRBJ2-5; a possible D gene is TRBD2 (5 bases). Trimming left V 5 bases short and J 2 bases short, with 13 bases between. The germline gives CDR1 SGHRS, CDR2 YFSETQ. CDR3 size: 14 residues. CDR3 protein: CASRPRTGQETQYF. CDR3 sequence (DNA): TGCGCCAGCAGACCCCGGACGGGACAAGAGACCCAGTACTTC.

The V call is TRBV30, the J call TRBJ2-7, with D maybe TRBD2 (6 bases). Per germline, CDR1 GTSNPN and CDR2 SVGIG (reference sequence). Between the trimmed V and J ends, which lost 3 bases and 6 bases, there was a span of 9 bases. The CDR3 is 11 amino acids. Here the CDR3 DNA reads TGTGCCTGGAGCGTCGGGGGCGAGCAGTACTTC. Its protein product is CAWSVGGEQYF.

The rearrangement links TRBV19 to TRBJ1-1; the D gene is possibly TRBD1 (5 bases). CDR1 and CDR2 (germline): LNHDA, SQIVND (reference sequence). The V and J ends lost 5 bases and 6 bases respectively, with 19 bases between them. This CDR3 is built from 15 residues. The CDR3 nucleotides read TGTGCCAGTAGTCGGGGGTGGCAGGACCGCTCTGAAGCTTTCTTT. This translates into CASSRGWQDRSEAFF.

Worth noting for this clone: Relative to the germline gene, one junction end is altered; a read error may explain this. V usage is TRBV7-9 and J usage is TRBJ2-5; unclear D gene. Per germline, CDR1 SEHNR and CDR2 FQNEAQ (reference sequence). The CDR3 extends over 12 amino acids. CDR3 sequence (DNA): TGTGCCAGCAGCACAAACCAGGAGACCCAGTACTTC. Its translation is CASSTNQETQYF.